These 20 T cell receptor beta chains share one sample of origin, sequenced in a study of cytomegalovirus exposure and HLA in healthy donors. In the PCR, 60 Vbeta and 13 Jbeta primers were used. The table came from immunoSEQ multiplex PCR; TCRdb's copy has only in-frame clones and leaves some out. The repertoire holds under 100,000 clones, under 90% seen once, with around 4.2% in the top ten. The sequenced sample was PBMCs. The receptors stem from a woman in her seventies in good health and CMV-seropositive.

This clone appeared a few times. The chain combines TRBV7-2 with TRBJ1-1; unclear D gene. The CDR3 is 11 amino acids. The V gene's germline CDR1 is SGHTA and CDR2 FQGNSA. V was pared by 5 bases and J by 7 bases, with 8 bases between. In DNA form, the CDR3 reads TGTGCCAGCAGCCCATACAATGAAGCTTTCTTT. Its protein is CASSPYNEAFF.

The chain joins TRBV6-5 to TRBJ2-1; 9 nucleotides line up with TRBD2. Germline CDR1 reads MNHEY; CDR2 reads SVGAGI. This CDR3 region has 16 residues. The trim removed 4 bases at V and 5 bases at J, leaving 9 bases unmatched. The CDR3 loop reads CASSSTEAGGDNEQFF. The CDR3 DNA reads as TGTGCCAGCAGTTCCACCGAAGCGGGAGGAGACAATGAGCAGTTCTTC.

V is TRBV28 and J is TRBJ2-7; the D gene is possibly TRBD1 (6 bases). The length of the CDR3 is 17 residues. Germline CDR1 reads MDHEN; CDR2 reads SYDVKM. The V and J ends lost 3 bases and 0 bases respectively, with 18 bases between them. CDR3 sequence: CASSFGMGKDSSYEQYF. CDR3 coding DNA: TGTGCCAGCAGTTTCGGCATGGGCAAGGACAGCTCCTACGAGCAGTACTTC.

This chain joins TRBV10-2 and TRBJ2-7; 11 nucleotides line up with TRBD1. V lost 8 bases and J lost 3; bases outside the gene matches: 9. The CDR3 spans 15 residues. Germline V CDR1 and CDR2: WSHSY, SAAADI. The CDR3 nucleotides read TGCGCCAGCCGGACAGGGGGCGCGGTTGTCTACGAGCAGTACTTC. Translation gives CASRTGGAVVYEQYF.

The V call is TRBV1, the J call TRBJ2-1; the listed D gene, TRBD2, was not tested against the DNA. TRBV1 is classified as a pseudogene. CDR3 length: 16 amino acids. The DNA of the CDR3 is TGCACCAGCAGCCTACCCTATACTTCTTCGAACAATGAGCAGTTCTTC. Amino acid sequence: CTSSLPYTSSNNEQFF.

The chain links TRBV4-1 to TRBJ1-3, with 7 bases fitting TRBD1. The V segment lost 3 bases and the J segment 4 bases; nucleotides outside the gene matches: 6. Germline-derived CDR1 and CDR2 are MGHRA and YSYEKL. The CDR3 runs to 15 residues. The CDR3 DNA follows: TGCGCCAGCAGCCACCCGACAGGGAGCGGAAACACCATATATTTT. It translates to CASSHPTGSGNTIYF.

The J gene is TRBJ2-7, the V gene TRBV10-1, with 7 bases identical to TRBD1. Trimming at V came to 6 bases and at J to 7 bases, leaving 12 bases not matched to a gene. Germline CDR1 WNHNN, CDR2 SYGVQD (reference sequence). The CDR3 is 14 residues long. The CDR3 DNA reads TGCGCCAGCAGCCGACAGGGCGTAGGGAGTGAGCAGTACTTC. Its protein is CASSRQGVGSEQYF.

This chain uses TRBV6-6 with TRBJ2-1; D gene ambiguous. The CDR3 totals 14 residues. V gave up 5 bases and J gave up 10 bases, with 18 bases separating them. The germline V gene has CDR1 MNHNY and CDR2 SVGAGI (reference sequence). The DNA of the CDR3 is TGTGCCAGCAGTCCCGCTCTTGCGTCCCAAGAGCAGTTCTTC. As protein: CASSPALASQEQFF.

This clone was recorded only once. This rearrangement joins TRBV19 to TRBJ2-2; 8 positions agree with TRBD1. The CDR3 has 15 residues. With 3 bases clipped from V and 7 bases from J, the junction kept 7 bases outside the gene matches. Per germline, CDR1 LNHDA and CDR2 SQIVND (reference sequence). CDR3 DNA sequence: TGTGCCAGTAGTATTCCCCAGGGGGCAGGCGGGGAGCTGTTTTTT. It translates to CASSIPQGAGGELFF.

This clone was counted once. V gene TRBV11-2 combines with J gene TRBJ2-1; the match to TRBD2 covers 8 bases. This CDR3 contains 14 residues. The ends lost 5 bases at V and 7 bases at J; junction bases unmatched: 7. The germline CDR1 and CDR2 sequences are SGHAT and FQNNGV. The CDR3 reads CASSLRGGENEQFF. Here the CDR3 DNA reads TGTGCCAGCAGCCTCCGGGGGGGAGAGAATGAGCAGTTCTTC.

V and J are TRBV6-5 and TRBJ2-7, with 11 positions matching TRBD1. CDR1 is MNHEY and CDR2 is SVGAGI in the germline V gene. V shed 5 bases, J shed 3 bases, and the junction held 6 bases outside the gene matches. The CDR3 consists of 15 residues. The CDR3 DNA follows: TGTGCCAGCAGTGTCCAGGGACAGGGGGGCTACGAGCAGTACTTC. Residues: CASSVQGQGGYEQYF.

This chain joins TRBV29-1 and TRBJ1-1, with D maybe TRBD1 (5 bases). Trimming removed 0 bases at V and 1 base at J, with 6 bases between. Germline assignment: CDR1 SQVTM and CDR2 ANQGSEA. The CDR3 totals 13 residues. CDR3 nucleotides: TGCAGCGTTGAAGAGGGGCAGAACACTGAAGCTTTCTTT. Protein sequence: CSVEEGQNTEAFF.

The V and J genes are TRBV7-2 and TRBJ2-7; the match to TRBD2 covers 9 bases. CDR1 is SGHTA and CDR2 is FQGNSA in the germline V gene. The CDR3 sequence is 13 residues long. The CDR3 DNA reads as TGTGCACGGGGTGCTAGCGGGGCCCTGGAGCAGTACTTC. Encoded protein: CARGASGALEQYF.

This clone was found a few times. The chain is built from TRBV10-3 and TRBJ2-5, with D unclear. The V end was cut by 2 bases, the J end by 3 bases, with 4 bases between. CDR1 and CDR2 (germline): ENHRY, SYGVKD. CDR3 length: 12 amino acids. The CDR3 nucleotides are TGTGCCATCAGTGAGGTTAAAGAGACCCAGTACTTC. The encoded protein is CAISEVKETQYF.

The gene calls are TRBV14 and TRBJ1-6; D gene ambiguous. Germline-derived CDR1 and CDR2 are SGHDN and FVKESK. With 1 base removed from V and 7 bases from J, the gap between germline ends came to 8 bases. The CDR3 extends over 14 amino acids. This CDR3 is CASSQGLFNSPLHF. The CDR3 bases are TGTGCCAGCAGCCAAGGGCTGTTCAATTCACCCCTCCACTTT.

The chain combines TRBV21-1 with TRBJ1-3; the table's D call, TRBD1, was not checked against the DNA. TRBV21-1 is deemed a pseudogene. This CDR3 has 18 amino acids. CDR3 nucleotide sequence: TGTGCCAGCAGAACCATACCAGGGGTGAAGAAAATTGGAAACACCATATATTTT. Protein: CASRTIPGVKKIGNTIYF.

The chain couples TRBV6-6 to TRBJ2-1; weak D call: TRBD1 (6 bases). The CDR3 totals 15 residues. Looked up from germline, CDR1 is MNHNY and CDR2 is SVGAGI (reference sequence). Between the trimmed V and J ends, which lost 1 base and 7 bases, there was a span of 14 bases. The CDR3 DNA reads as TGTGCCAGCAGTTACTTCCCGGGACAAGGAAATGAGCAGTTCTTC. It encodes CASSYFPGQGNEQFF.

The rearrangement uses TRBV7-2 and TRBJ2-1, with 15 bases fitting TRBD2. Losses at the gene ends were 3 bases for V and 6 bases for J; bases not matched to a gene: 12. The CDR3 is made up of 19 amino acids. The germline gives CDR1 SGHTA, CDR2 FQGNSA. CDR3 sequence: CASSFRTSGRALPGNEQFF. The CDR3 DNA reads as TGTGCCAGCAGCTTTCGGACTAGCGGGAGGGCGTTGCCTGGCAATGAGCAGTTCTTC.

This chain connects TRBV30 to TRBJ2-7; weak D call: TRBD1 (5 bases). CDR3 length: 13 amino acids. In germline, CDR1 is GTSNPN, CDR2 SVGIG (reference sequence). With 0 bases removed from V and 2 bases from J, the gap between germline ends came to 8 bases. This chain's CDR3 is CAWSVSTAYEQYF. CDR3 DNA sequence: TGTGCCTGGAGTGTATCGACAGCCTACGAGCAGTACTTC.

The V gene is TRBV11-3, the J gene TRBJ2-7, with 8 bases matching TRBD1. Germline loops: CDR1 SGHNT, CDR2 YENEEA. This CDR3 is 19 amino acids long. Losses at the gene ends were 5 bases for V and 3 bases for J; bases not matched to a gene: 21. The CDR3 sequence: CASSLKRTGSPLRVYEQYF. In DNA, the CDR3 is TGTGCCAGCAGCCTCAAAAGGACAGGGAGCCCCCTGCGCGTCTACGAGCAGTACTTC.